This T cell receptor beta chain was identified in a study of cytomegalovirus exposure and HLA in healthy donors. The PCR had 60 Vbeta and 13 Jbeta primers. Some clones are missing from TCRdb's copy, which holds only in-frame ones; the method was immunoSEQ multiplex PCR. In the table there are some 170,000 clones, over 60% of which are singletons. General study findings and limits: TCR beta V- and J-gene trimming, according to a later analysis, was linked to a missense DCLRE1C variant.

Points on this clone: The antigen is not known.

At sampling all donors were nominally healthy, likely with unrecorded immune exposures. V was clipped by 8 bases and J by 4 bases; unmatched bases: 13. From germline, CDR1 is MNHEY and CDR2 SMNVEV (reference sequence). The CDR3 loop spans 16 amino acids. V gene TRBV27 combines with J gene TRBJ2-2, with 7 bases aligning to TRBD2. The sequence derives from a woman under 40 in good health and CMV-seronegative. The sample consisted of PBMCs. CDR3: CASGRDYPLATGELFF. The CDR3 DNA follows: TGTGCCAGCGGCCGGGACTACCCCTTGGCCACCGGGGAGCTGTTTTTT.